The entry below gives a single T cell receptor (beta chain) sequence along with its context. Its specificity is unknown. This CDR3 is 13 amino acids long. Germline values: CDR1 KGHSH, CDR2 LQKENI. Trimming took 0 bases from V and 6 from J, leaving 9 bases between them. Clones were sequenced by immunoSEQ multiplex PCR, and TCRdb holds only the in-frame ones, with some missing. The sample shows roughly 110,000 clones, about 90% of them seen only once. This entry is derived from a study of CD4+ T cells in melanoma. Study results and caveats: CD8+ T cell, macrophage and B cell function reportedly correlated with neoantigen-specific CD4+ T cells. Diverse differentiation states were reported for melanoma neoantigen-specific CD4+ T cells.

The chain has TRBV18 and TRBJ2-7; possibly TRBD2 for D (6 bases). The sample was peripheral blood. This sequence was found in a human donor with melanoma. The CDR3, as DNA: TGTGCCAGCTCACCACCGGGGACTCCCGAGCAGTACTTC. Residues: CASSPPGTPEQYF.